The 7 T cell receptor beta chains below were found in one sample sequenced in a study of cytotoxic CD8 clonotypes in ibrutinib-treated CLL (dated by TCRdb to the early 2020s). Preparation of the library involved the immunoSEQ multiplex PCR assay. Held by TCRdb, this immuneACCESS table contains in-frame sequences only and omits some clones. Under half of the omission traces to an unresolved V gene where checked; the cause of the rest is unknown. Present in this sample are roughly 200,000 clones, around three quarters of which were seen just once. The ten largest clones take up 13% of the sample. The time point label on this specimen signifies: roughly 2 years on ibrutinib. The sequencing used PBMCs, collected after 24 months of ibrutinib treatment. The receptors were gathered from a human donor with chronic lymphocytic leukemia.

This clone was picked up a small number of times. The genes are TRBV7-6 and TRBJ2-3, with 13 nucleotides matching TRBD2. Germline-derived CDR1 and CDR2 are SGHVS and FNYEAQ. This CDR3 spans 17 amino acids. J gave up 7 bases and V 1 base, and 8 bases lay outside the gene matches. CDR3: CASSLGWTSGSSYTQYF. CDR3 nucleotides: TGTGCCAGCAGCTTAGGATGGACTAGCGGGAGTTCTTATACGCAGTATTTT.

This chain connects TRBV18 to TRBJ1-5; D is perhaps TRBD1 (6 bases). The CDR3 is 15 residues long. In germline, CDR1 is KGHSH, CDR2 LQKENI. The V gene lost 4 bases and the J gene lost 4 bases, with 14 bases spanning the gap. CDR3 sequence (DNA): TGTGCCAGCTCACTGACAGGCGATTTTAATCAGCCCCAGCATTTT. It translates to CASSLTGDFNQPQHF.

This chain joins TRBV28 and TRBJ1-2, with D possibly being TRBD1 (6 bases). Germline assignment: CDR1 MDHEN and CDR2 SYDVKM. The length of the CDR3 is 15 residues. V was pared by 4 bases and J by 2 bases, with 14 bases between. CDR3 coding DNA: TGTGCCAGCAGTTACATGGCAGGGGTAAACTATGGCTACACCTTC. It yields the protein CASSYMAGVNYGYTF.

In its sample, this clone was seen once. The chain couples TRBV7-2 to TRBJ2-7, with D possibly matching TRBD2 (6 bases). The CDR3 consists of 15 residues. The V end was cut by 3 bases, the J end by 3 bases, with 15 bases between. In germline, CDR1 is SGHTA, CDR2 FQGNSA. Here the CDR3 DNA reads TGTGCCAGCAGCTTGGGGGACTTTACTAACTACGAGCAGTACTTC. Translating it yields CASSLGDFTNYEQYF. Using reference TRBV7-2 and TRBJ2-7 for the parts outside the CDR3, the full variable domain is GAGVSQSPSNKVTEKGKDVELRCDPISGHTALYWYRQSLGQGLEFLIYFQGNSAPDKSGLPSDRFSAERTGGSVSTLTIQRTQQEDSAVYLCASSLGDFTNYEQYFGPGTRLTVT.

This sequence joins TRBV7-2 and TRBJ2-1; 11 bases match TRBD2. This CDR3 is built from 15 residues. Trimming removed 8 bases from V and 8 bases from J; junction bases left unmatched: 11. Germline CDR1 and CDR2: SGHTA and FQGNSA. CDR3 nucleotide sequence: TGTGCCAGCCGGGGACTAGCGGAGAGGGTCGATGAGCAGTTCTTC. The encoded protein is CASRGLAERVDEQFF. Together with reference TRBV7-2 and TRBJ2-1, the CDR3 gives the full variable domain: GAGVSQSPSNKVTEKGKDVELRCDPISGHTALYWYRQSLGQGLEFLIYFQGNSAPDKSGLPSDRFSAERTGGSVSTLTIQRTQQEDSAVYLCASRGLAERVDEQFFGPGTRLTVL.

The CDR3 nucleotides read TGCAGCGCCTCAGGGGCGCGGGTTGGAGATACGCAGTATTTT. Its translation is CSASGARVGDTQYF. The chain has TRBV29-1 and TRBJ2-3; TRBD1 might be the D (6 bases). The V end was cut by 7 bases, the J end by 5 bases, with 19 bases between. The CDR3 totals 14 residues. CDR1 is SQVTM, CDR2 ANQGSEA, per germline.

The CDR3 sequence: CASSQDGEGLLPRKAFF. CDR3 coding DNA: TGCGCCAGCAGCCAAGATGGAGAGGGGCTCCTTCCCCGTAAAGCTTTCTTT. The chain joins TRBV4-3 to TRBJ1-1; tentative D call: TRBD1 (5 bases). CDR1 and CDR2 from the germline V gene are LGHNA and YSLEER. The CDR3 contains 17 residues. Trimming took off 0 bases at V and 9 bases at J, with 23 bases between the two ends.